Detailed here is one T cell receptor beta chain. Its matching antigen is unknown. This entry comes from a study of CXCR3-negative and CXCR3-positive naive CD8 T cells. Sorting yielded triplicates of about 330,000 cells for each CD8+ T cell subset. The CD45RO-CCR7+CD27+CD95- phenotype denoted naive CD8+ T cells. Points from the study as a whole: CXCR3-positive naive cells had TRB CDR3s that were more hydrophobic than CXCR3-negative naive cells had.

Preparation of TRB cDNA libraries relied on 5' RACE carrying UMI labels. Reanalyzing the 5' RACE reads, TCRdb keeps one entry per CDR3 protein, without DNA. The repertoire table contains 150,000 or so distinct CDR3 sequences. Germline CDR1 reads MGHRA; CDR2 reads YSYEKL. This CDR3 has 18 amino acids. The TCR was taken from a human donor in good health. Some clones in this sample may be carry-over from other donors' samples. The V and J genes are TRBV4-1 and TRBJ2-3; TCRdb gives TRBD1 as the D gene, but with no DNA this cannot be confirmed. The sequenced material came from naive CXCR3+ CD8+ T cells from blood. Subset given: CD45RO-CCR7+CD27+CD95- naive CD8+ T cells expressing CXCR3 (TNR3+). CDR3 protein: CASSQDGVPGQGTDTQYF.